This T cell receptor beta chain was obtained from a study of T-cell reconstitution after alpha-beta-depleted transplantation in children. Study-level results: Some patients' high day-60 TCRbeta diversity was attributed to recipient cells surviving conditioning.

Preparation of the TCRbeta library involved a method that used unique molecular identifiers. TCRdb re-called the PCR reads through MiXCR, storing one row per CDR3 protein. The data hold roughly 670,000 distinct CDR3 sequences, with approximately 14% observed a single time. Worth noting for this clonotype: The antigen is not known.

The ends were cut back, 8 bases at V and 4 bases at J, with 9 bases in the middle. The CDR3 is 13 amino acids. The germline CDR1 and CDR2 sequences are SGHVS and FQNEAQ. The V gene is TRBV7-8, the J gene TRBJ2-6, with no clear D. Sequencing used PBMCs, obtained before TCRalphabeta/CD19-depleted stem cell transplant. The sequence came from a girl aged 2 to 10 with congenital amegakaryocytic thrombocytopenia, due to receive a stem cell transplant. The CDR3: CASAGPGANVLTF. In DNA, the CDR3 is TGTGCCAGCGCCGGTCCGGGGGCCAACGTCCTGACTTTC.